These 18 T cell receptor beta chains came from one sample sequenced in a study of blood T cell repertoires in COVID-19 (dated by TCRdb to the early 2020s). Libraries were constructed by the immunoSEQ multiplex PCR assay. As stored in TCRdb, this immuneACCESS dataset retains in-frame rearrangements with V and J assigned. A fraction of the clones does not appear; measured against another copy, unresolved V genes explain less than half of the discrepancy, and the remainder lacks a known reason. The sample table holds hundreds of thousands of clones, of which about 91% were seen once. 8.9% of the sample comes from the top ten. The sequencing sample was made of PBMCs or T cells enriched from blood (not recorded which). Source of these receptors: a woman under 30 who had recovered from COVID-19.

V and J are TRBV4-1 and TRBJ2-1; 9 nucleotides match TRBD1. Trimming at V came to 3 bases and at J to 6 bases, leaving 12 bases not matched to a gene. Looked up from germline, CDR1 is MGHRA and CDR2 is YSYEKL. This CDR3 has 17 residues. CDR3 DNA sequence: TGCGCCAGCAGCCATTCGGCAGGGGACAGGGATCCCAATGAGCAGTTCTTC. Its translation is CASSHSAGDRDPNEQFF.

This sequence joins TRBV5-1 and TRBJ1-5; D possibly corresponds to TRBD1 (5 bases). CDR3 length: 13 residues. V lost 4 bases and J 4 bases, leaving 9 bases between the germline ends. Germline V CDR1 and CDR2: SGHRS, YFSETQ. CDR3 loop: CASSEQANQPQHF. The CDR3, as DNA: TGCGCCAGCAGCGAACAGGCGAATCAGCCCCAGCATTTT.

The V and J genes are TRBV6-2 or TRBV6-3 and TRBJ1-2; D remains unclear. From germline, CDR1 is MNHEY and CDR2 SVGEGT. This CDR3 has 12 amino acids. Trimming shortened V by 5 bases and J by 7 bases, and 11 bases separated the two germline ends. The CDR3 DNA reads as TGTGCCAGCAGTCCGCGCGGAGGTGGCTACACCTTC. It yields the protein CASSPRGGGYTF.

The chain couples TRBV2 to TRBJ1-3, with 8 bases fitting TRBD1. Germline CDR1 SNHLY, CDR2 FYNNEI. Unmatched junction bases numbered 9, after V lost 6 bases and J lost 2 bases. The CDR3 has 16 amino acids. The chain's CDR3 is CASRDRTGLAGNTIYF. The CDR3 DNA is TGTGCCAGCAGAGACAGGACAGGGTTGGCTGGAAACACCATATATTTT.

J is TRBJ1-1 and V is TRBV27; 9 bases agree with TRBD1. CDR1 and CDR2 from the germline V gene are MNHEY and SMNVEV (reference sequence). The CDR3 extends over 21 amino acids. Trimming cost V 3 bases and J 0 bases; bases outside gene matches: 20. The CDR3 region is CASSLRQPQRQGGCLNTEAFF. For the CDR3, the DNA is TGTGCCAGCAGTTTGAGACAACCGCAAAGACAGGGGGGCTGTTTGAACACTGAAGCTTTCTTT.

A word on this clone: One end of the junction fails to match germline, which may point to a read error. V is TRBV6-4 and J is TRBJ2-3, with D possibly being TRBD1 or TRBD2 (5 bases each). Germline values: CDR1 MRHNA, CDR2 SNTAGT. There are 17 residues in the CDR3. CDR3 region: CASIDGAKESSTDTQYF. For the CDR3, the DNA is TGTGCCAGCATTGACGGGGCTAAAGAATCTAGCACAGATACGCAGTATTTT.

This clone was recorded at least ten times. CDR3 amino acids: CASSLAVGGEATEAFF. CDR3 in DNA: TGTGCCAGCAGCTTAGCGGTCGGGGGGGAGGCCACTGAAGCTTTCTTT. The chain carries TRBV11-2 and TRBJ1-1; possible D gene TRBD1, 5 bases. Looked up from germline, CDR1 is SGHAT and CDR2 is FQNNGV. The CDR3 covers 16 residues. V was trimmed by 1 base and J by 4 bases, leaving 16 bases between them.

This chain uses TRBV7-2 with TRBJ2-7; 7 bases match TRBD1. The CDR3 is 15 residues long. The ends lost 4 bases at V and 0 bases at J; junction bases unmatched: 6. Germline-derived CDR1 and CDR2 are SGHTA and FQGNSA. As DNA, the CDR3 is TGTGCCAGCAGCTCTATCGGGACAGTCTCCTACGAGCAGTACTTC. As protein: CASSSIGTVSYEQYF.

The chain uses TRBV5-5 and TRBJ1-5; 11 bases are shared with TRBD1. The CDR3 contains 16 residues. The V segment lost 4 bases and the J segment 2 bases; nucleotides outside the gene matches: 5. The V gene's germline CDR1 is SGHKS and CDR2 YYEKEE (reference sequence). CDR3 sequence: CASSPTGQGGNQPQHF. The DNA for the CDR3 is TGTGCCAGCAGCCCGACGGGACAGGGGGGCAATCAGCCCCAGCATTTT.

The chain is built from TRBV7-9 and TRBJ1-3; 7 nucleotides agree with TRBD1. V was clipped by 5 bases and J by 0 bases; unmatched bases: 7. The CDR3 sequence is 16 residues long. The V gene's germline CDR1 is SEHNR and CDR2 FQNEAQ (reference sequence). The CDR3 DNA reads TGTGCCAGCAGCGAGGTAGGGGGCAGCTCTGGAAACACCATATATTTT. It translates to CASSEVGGSSGNTIYF.

The chain uses TRBV7-2 and TRBJ1-1; D is possibly TRBD1 (6 bases). V lost 10 bases, J lost 3 bases, and 12 bases lay in between. This CDR3 contains 12 residues. CDR1 and CDR2 (germline): SGHTA, FQGNSA. CDR3 sequence reads: CATTGGYTEAFF. In nucleotides, the CDR3 is TGTGCCACGACGGGGGGCTACACTGAAGCTTTCTTT.

The chain joins TRBV28 to TRBJ2-7; 7 nucleotides align to TRBD2. CDR3 length: 14 amino acids. With V trimmed by 2 bases and J by 4 bases, 5 bases remained unmatched. Germline V CDR1 and CDR2: MDHEN, SYDVKM. CDR3 sequence: CASSLAGARYEQYF. In DNA, the CDR3 is TGTGCCAGCAGTTTAGCGGGAGCCAGATACGAGCAGTACTTC.

The chain has TRBV4-2 and TRBJ2-1; 13 bases fit TRBD2. The trim removed 3 bases at V and 3 bases at J, leaving 5 bases unmatched. Germline loops: CDR1 LGHNA, CDR2 YNFKEQ. CDR3 length: 17 amino acids. The CDR3 DNA sequence: TGTGCCAGCAGCCAGGCGGGACTAGCGGGGAACTACAATGAGCAGTTCTTC. Translation: CASSQAGLAGNYNEQFF.

This clone has only one observation. This rearrangement joins TRBV11-1 to TRBJ1-1; tentatively, D is TRBD1 (5 bases). V lost 5 bases to trimming and J lost 4 bases, with 14 bases between them. CDR1 and CDR2 (germline): SGHAT, FQDESV (reference sequence). CDR3 length equals 14 residues. The CDR3: CASSKPGLGTEAFF. In DNA form, the CDR3 reads TGTGCCAGCAGCAAGCCGGGACTCGGCACTGAAGCTTTCTTT.

The genes are TRBV5-1 and TRBJ2-7; D unclear. The V gene's germline CDR1 is SGHRS and CDR2 YFSETQ. This CDR3 region has 13 residues. V lost 1 base, J lost 5 bases, and 10 bases lay in between. Here the CDR3 reads CASSLSPVNEQYF. The CDR3 coding sequence is TGCGCCAGCAGCTTGTCTCCTGTTAACGAGCAGTACTTC.

This chain joins TRBV7-8 and TRBJ2-1; 9 bases align to TRBD2. The junction had 1 base not matched to a gene; V was cut back by 3 bases and J by 4 bases. The V gene's germline CDR1 is SGHVS and CDR2 FQNEAQ. This CDR3 has 14 amino acids. As DNA, the CDR3 is TGTGCCAGCAGCTTTCTAGCGGGGTACAATGAGCAGTTCTTC. Its protein is CASSFLAGYNEQFF.

The gene calls are TRBV7-2 and TRBJ1-5; D might be TRBD1 (6 bases). This CDR3 comprises 17 residues. From germline, CDR1 is SGHTA and CDR2 FQGNSA. V was clipped by 3 bases and J by 0 bases, with 15 bases between them. The CDR3 DNA sequence: TGTGCCAGCAGCTTCGGGACAACCCGATATAGCAATCAGCCCCAGCATTTT. Residues: CASSFGTTRYSNQPQHF. The whole variable domain, filled in from reference TRBV7-2 and TRBJ1-5, reads GAGVSQSPSNKVTEKGKDVELRCDPISGHTALYWYRQSLGQGLEFLIYFQGNSAPDKSGLPSDRFSAERTGGSVSTLTIQRTQQEDSAVYLCASSFGTTRYSNQPQHFGDGTRLSIL.

The gene calls are TRBV7-9 and TRBJ2-5; D uncertain. CDR3 size: 14 residues. The germline gives CDR1 SEHNR, CDR2 FQNEAQ (reference sequence). Trimming shortened V by 7 bases and J by 0 bases, and 12 bases separated the two germline ends. CDR3 protein: CASTPYEYQETQYF. In DNA form, the CDR3 reads TGTGCCAGCACTCCTTATGAGTACCAAGAGACCCAGTACTTC.